Each of the 5 T cell receptor beta chains below was sequenced from the same sample in a study of cytomegalovirus exposure and HLA in healthy donors. Primers included in the PCR were 60 Vbeta and 13 Jbeta primers. Sequenced by immunoSEQ multiplex PCR; TCRdb stores in-frame clones only, minus some. Of more than 80,000 clones in the sample, just over 70% were seen once. The sequencing sample was made of PBMCs. These receptors all stem from a boy aged 10-17 years in good health and CMV-seronegative.

J is TRBJ1-2 and V is TRBV5-4; D not certain. Germline CDR1 SGHNT, CDR2 YYREEE (reference sequence). V lost 4 bases, J lost 6 bases, and 16 bases lay in between. The CDR3 length is 14 residues. CDR3 residues: CASSADLQSNGYTF. CDR3 sequence (DNA): TGTGCCAGCAGCGCGGACTTACAAAGCAATGGCTACACCTTC.

Only one count was recorded for this clone. CDR3 bases: TGTGCCAGTAGGGGACTAGCGGGGTACAATGAGCAGTTCTTC. Amino acids: CASRGLAGYNEQFF. The chain recombines TRBV19 with TRBJ2-1; 13 nucleotides line up with TRBD2. V lost 6 bases and J lost 4; bases outside the gene matches: 0. Germline V CDR1 and CDR2: LNHDA, SQIVND (reference sequence). This CDR3 contains 14 residues.

V usage is TRBV5-1 and J usage is TRBJ1-1, with D hard to call. Germline loops: CDR1 SGHRS, CDR2 YFSETQ. The CDR3 extends over 16 amino acids. Trimming left V 0 bases short and J 0 bases short, with 12 bases between. The CDR3 reads CASSLGANFMNTEAFF. The CDR3 DNA reads as TGCGCCAGCAGCTTGGGGGCAAATTTTATGAACACTGAAGCTTTCTTT.

The chain has TRBV6-5 and TRBJ1-6, with D unresolved. CDR1 is MNHEY, CDR2 SVGAGI, per germline. V lost 6 bases and J lost 10, with 19 bases in between. The length of the CDR3 is 15 residues. CDR3 sequence (DNA): TGTGCCAGCAGCCAGGAAATGGGGAGTGGCTCACCCCTCCACTTT. Protein: CASSQEMGSGSPLHF.

V is TRBV30 and J is TRBJ2-5, with D perhaps matching TRBD2 (6 bases). CDR1 GTSNPN and CDR2 SVGIG come from the germline V gene (reference sequence). CDR3 length equals 11 residues. This CDR3 is CASADLREQYF. The CDR3 DNA follows: TGTGCTTCTGCCGACCTTCGGGAGCAGTACTTC. Full variable domain (outside the CDR3, taken from reference TRBV30 and TRBJ2-5): SQTIHQWPATLVQPVGSPLSLECTVEGTSNPNLYWYRQAAGRGLQLLFYSVGIGQISSEVPQNLSASRPQDRQFILSSKKLLLSDSGFYLCASADLREQYFGPGTRLLVL.